This T cell receptor beta chain appears in the sequencing data of a study of graft-versus-host responses after intestinal transplantation. Turning to the study itself: All recipients were given anti-thymocyte globulin induction, and tacrolimus and steroids were then administered for around three years. Overall study results and limits: With peak circulating GvH clone levels came an association with early post-transplant HvG declines. Allograft clonal ratios (graft-versus-host to host-versus-graft) were high in patients who had graft-donor T cell macrochimerism. GvH clones were identified in recipient marrow, with some first appearing in ileum or blood.

This clone was detected once. Its specificity is unknown. The CDR3 totals 16 residues. V lost 7 bases, J lost 5 bases, and 23 bases lay in between. CDR1 SGHDN and CDR2 FVKESK come from the germline V gene. Only in-frame clones appear in the TCRdb table, and some are missing; sequencing was by immunoSEQ multiplex PCR. The sample yields some 150,000 clones, around nine tenths seen once. The sequencing here drew on unstimulated CD4+ T cells sorted from spleen or lymph node cells, taken before intestinal transplant. This receptor was obtained from a human donor who received an intestinal transplant. The chain combines TRBV14 with TRBJ1-1; a possible D gene is TRBD1 (5 bases). As DNA, the CDR3 is TGTGCCAGCACCCCAAGGAGCTTCTTCTGGGGGACTGAAGCTTTCTTT. It yields the protein CASTPRSFFWGTEAFF. Filled out from reference TRBV14 and TRBJ1-1, the complete variable domain reads EAGVTQFPSHSVIEKGQTVTLRCDPISGHDNLYWYRRVMGKEIKFLLHFVKESKQDESGMPNNRFLAERTGGTYSTLKVQPAELEDSGVYFCASTPRSFFWGTEAFFGQGTRLTVV.